Following are 2 T cell receptor beta chains from one sample sequenced in a study of blood T cell repertoires in COVID-19. Sequencing was performed with immunoSEQ multiplex PCR; in TCRdb, only in-frame clones are kept and a portion is missing. The sample lists 150,000 to 200,000 clones; 85% to 90% were seen once. The sequencing input was PBMCs or T cells enriched from blood (not recorded which). These receptors were collected from a man aged 35-49 years who had recovered from COVID-19.

This sequence joins TRBV7-8 and TRBJ2-7; the match to TRBD1 covers 7 bases. From germline, CDR1 is SGHVS and CDR2 FQNEAQ. The CDR3 covers 15 residues. Trimming at V came to 4 bases and at J to 0 bases, leaving 6 bases not matched to a gene. The CDR3 DNA reads as TGTGCCAGCAGCTATAACCGGGACAGCTCCTACGAGCAGTACTTC. Protein product: CASSYNRDSSYEQYF. Full variable domain (missing parts from reference TRBV7-8 and TRBJ2-7): GAGVSQSPRYKVAKRGQDVALRCDPISGHVSLFWYQQALGQGPEFLTYFQNEAQLDKSGLPSDRFFAERPEGSVSTLKIQRTQQEDSAVYLCASSYNRDSSYEQYFGPGTRLTVT.

The chain recombines TRBV5-1 with TRBJ2-7, with a weak D call TRBD2 (5 bases). The germline V gene has CDR1 SGHRS and CDR2 YFSETQ. Trimming took 7 bases from V and 6 from J, leaving 17 bases between them. The CDR3 contains 13 residues. CDR3 in DNA: TGCGCCAGCGGACCGTCGACGGCGGGCGAGCAGTACTTC. Residues: CASGPSTAGEQYF.